This T cell receptor (beta chain) was documented in a study of tumour-infiltrating T cells in Burkitt lymphoma. Study details: Productive clonality predicted overall and progression-free survival.

With 4 bases removed from V and 1 base from J, the gap between germline ends came to 17 bases. Looked up from germline, CDR1 is SGHDT and CDR2 is YYEEEE. This CDR3 contains 16 residues. Libraries were prepared by immunoSEQ multiplex PCR; TCRdb keeps only in-frame clonotypes and omits some of them. Among 12,000 to 15,000 clones listed, roughly 85% were seen once. The chain combines TRBV5-6 with TRBJ2-5, with a possible D match to TRBD1 (6 bases). The sequenced material came from tumor tissue. The receptor's source is a human donor with diffuse large B-cell lymphoma. The CDR3 DNA reads as TGTGCCAGCAGCCAACTGGGGGCAGGGCCCCAAGAGACCCAGTACTTC. This encodes CASSQLGAGPQETQYF.